This T cell receptor beta chain comes out of a study of post-analysis software for immune sequencing data. Study information: As for disease course, relapsing-remitting, secondary progressive and progressive-relapsing multiple sclerosis were all included.

Comments on this clonotype: At one end, the junction sequence differs from germline, possibly due to a read error.

Germline CDR1 reads ENHRY; CDR2 reads SYGVKD. CDR3 size: 13 residues. Presence of unique molecular identifiers characterized the TCR beta cDNA libraries. MiXCR, applied by TCRdb to the PCR reads, yields one record per CDR3 protein. The table lists 160,000 or so distinct CDR3 sequences, 30% to 45% of them singletons. This chain links TRBV10-3 with TRBJ2-1; unclear D gene. The sequence derives from a girl under 18 with multiple sclerosis. The sample here was blood, taken after autologous hematopoietic stem cell transplantation. The DNA for the CDR3 is TGTACCATCATGGGCAGCTCCTACAATGAGCAGTTCTTC. It translates to CTIMGSSYNEQFF.